The 9 T cell receptor beta chains in this list originate from one sample, sequenced in a study of blood T cell repertoires in COVID-19. The repertoire was sequenced with immunoSEQ multiplex PCR; TCRdb's copy has only in-frame clones and lacks some. Seen here are 250,000 or so clones, about 83% observed once, and the top ten hold 1.5%. Sequenced input: peripheral blood. Source of these receptors: a woman aged 35 to 49 who had recovered from COVID-19.

The rearrangement links TRBV19 to TRBJ1-4; D may be TRBD1 (6 bases). The V end was cut by 8 bases, the J end by 8 bases, with 21 bases between. Germline V gives CDR1 LNHDA, CDR2 SQIVND (reference sequence). The CDR3 totals 15 residues. The CDR3 DNA is TGTGCCAGTTCCAGGTTGGGGGCGCGGGCCGAAAAACTGTTTTTT. Protein sequence: CASSRLGARAEKLFF. The complete variable domain, with remaining parts taken from reference TRBV19 and TRBJ1-4, reads DGGITQSPKYLFRKEGQNVTLSCEQNLNHDAMYWYRQDPGQGLRLIYYSQIVNDFQKGDIAEGYSVSREKKESFPLTVTSAQKNPTAFYLCASSRLGARAEKLFFGSGTQLSVL.

The V call is TRBV9, the J call TRBJ2-1, with D perhaps TRBD1 (6 bases). This CDR3 spans 15 amino acids. V lost 3 bases and J lost 2, with 12 bases in between. Per germline, CDR1 SGDLS and CDR2 YYNGEE. CDR3 residues: CASSENYRAYNEQFF. For the CDR3, the DNA is TGTGCCAGCAGCGAGAACTACAGGGCCTACAATGAGCAGTTCTTC.

The chain links TRBV7-9 to TRBJ1-2; the D is unclear. CDR3 length: 13 amino acids. V lost 5 bases and J lost 6, with 13 bases in between. Germline V gene sequence: CDR1 SEHNR, CDR2 FQNEAQ (reference sequence). CDR3 sequence: CASSVWQEDGYTF. CDR3 DNA: TGTGCCAGCAGCGTATGGCAGGAGGATGGCTACACCTTC.

The V gene is TRBV9, the J gene TRBJ2-3, with 8 bases matching TRBD2. The V gene's germline CDR1 is SGDLS and CDR2 YYNGEE. Trimming removed 7 bases from V and 3 bases from J; junction bases left unmatched: 16. This CDR3 comprises 17 residues. The CDR3 loop is CASAGGGNRERTDTQYF. Written as DNA, the CDR3 is TGTGCCAGCGCGGGAGGTGGAAACAGGGAGAGGACAGATACGCAGTATTTT.

V and J are TRBV19 and TRBJ2-1; 8 positions agree with TRBD2. J lost 1 base, V lost 7 bases, and 9 bases had no gene match. Germline-derived CDR1 and CDR2 are LNHDA and SQIVND (reference sequence). The CDR3 has 16 residues. The CDR3 loop reads CASTQRGGGSYNEQFF. The CDR3 region has the DNA TGTGCCAGTACTCAACGTGGCGGGGGGTCCTACAATGAGCAGTTCTTC.

In this sample, this clone turned up once. The chain carries TRBV6-5 and TRBJ2-3; TRBD2 matches 8 bases. This CDR3 comprises 13 residues. V lost 9 bases to trimming and J lost 8 bases; unmatched junction nucleotides: 10. The germline V gene encodes CDR1 MNHEY and CDR2 SVGAGI. CDR3 in amino acids: CASRGGPRSTQYF. CDR3 DNA sequence: TGTGCCAGTCGGGGGGGGCCAAGGAGTACGCAGTATTTT.

This sequence joins TRBV24-1 and TRBJ1-1; D is possibly TRBD1 (5 bases). V shed 3 bases and J shed 5 bases, with 12 bases lying between them. Germline lookup yields CDR1 KGHDR and CDR2 SFDVKD. CDR3 size: 14 residues. DNA for the CDR3: TGTGCCACCAGTGATGCGGGGGGGGTGACTGAAGCTTTCTTT. Its protein is CATSDAGGVTEAFF.

The gene calls are TRBV5-1 and TRBJ1-1, with a possible D match to TRBD1 (6 bases). V shed 7 bases and J shed 0 bases, with 16 bases lying between them. From germline, CDR1 is SGHRS and CDR2 YFSETQ. The CDR3 runs 15 residues. In nucleotides, the CDR3 is TGCGCCAGCCTACCGGGACAAAAAGTGAACACTGAAGCTTTCTTT. This sequence encodes CASLPGQKVNTEAFF.

This clone appeared a few times. The chain carries TRBV30 and TRBJ2-7; D gene ambiguous. Germline CDR1 is GTSNPN and CDR2 is SVGIG (reference sequence). This CDR3 is built from 12 residues. V lost 2 bases and J lost 3, with 8 bases in between. CDR3 region: CAWSYADYEQYF. CDR3 nucleotides: TGTGCCTGGAGTTACGCGGACTACGAGCAGTACTTC.